The clone carrying this T cell receptor (beta chain) appeared once. Its antigen is still unknown. The data belong to a study of T cell responses to AZD1222 COVID-19 vaccine. Study-wide points: Across the whole spike, CD4 TCRs peaked at regions 160-218 and 743-854. Spike-specific TCR breadth and depth were elevated following two AZD1222 doses. Donors in the cohort were predominantly white British and more often female, and clonal diversity was possibly underestimated.

The V gene lost 4 bases and the J gene lost 4 bases, with 13 bases spanning the gap. The CDR3 spans 13 residues. From germline, CDR1 is SQVTM and CDR2 ANQGSEA. Pooling of second doses given at about 4 or about 12 weeks was done. Profiled with immunoSEQ multiplex PCR; TCRdb holds only in-frame clones, not every one. Of about 150,000 clones listed, around 93% are singletons. This chain uses TRBV29-1 with TRBJ1-1; D might be TRBD1 (6 bases). This sequence originates from an adult who received the AZD1222 COVID-19 vaccine. Sample: peripheral blood, taken 28 days after the second AZD1222 dose. This chain's CDR3 is CSVAREGGTEAFF. The CDR3 DNA sequence: TGCAGCGTTGCCAGAGAGGGGGGCACTGAAGCTTTCTTT. Complete variable domain (other parts from reference TRBV29-1 and TRBJ1-1): SAVISQKPSRDICQRGTSLTIQCQVDSQVTMMFWYRQQPGQSLTLIATANQGSEATYESGFVIDKFPISRPNLTFSTLTVSNMSPEDSSIYLCSVAREGGTEAFFGQGTRLTVV.